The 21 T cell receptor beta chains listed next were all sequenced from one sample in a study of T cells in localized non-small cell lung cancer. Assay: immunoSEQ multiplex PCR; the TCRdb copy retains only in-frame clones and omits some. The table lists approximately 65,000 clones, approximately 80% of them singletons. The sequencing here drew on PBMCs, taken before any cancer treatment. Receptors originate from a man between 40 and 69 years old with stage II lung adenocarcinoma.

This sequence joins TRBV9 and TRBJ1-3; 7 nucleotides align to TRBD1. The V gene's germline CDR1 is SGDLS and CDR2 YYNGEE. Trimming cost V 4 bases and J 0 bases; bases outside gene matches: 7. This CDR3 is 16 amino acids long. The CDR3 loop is CASSQQGQTSGNTIYF. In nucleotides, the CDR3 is TGTGCCAGCAGCCAACAGGGGCAAACCTCTGGAAACACCATATATTTT.

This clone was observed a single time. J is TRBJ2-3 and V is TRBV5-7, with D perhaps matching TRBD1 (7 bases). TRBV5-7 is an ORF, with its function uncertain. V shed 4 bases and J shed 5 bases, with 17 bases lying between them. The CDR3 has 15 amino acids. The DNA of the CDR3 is TGTGCCAGCAGCCCAGACTGGCGGGACAGAGATACGCAGTATTTT. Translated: CASSPDWRDRDTQYF.

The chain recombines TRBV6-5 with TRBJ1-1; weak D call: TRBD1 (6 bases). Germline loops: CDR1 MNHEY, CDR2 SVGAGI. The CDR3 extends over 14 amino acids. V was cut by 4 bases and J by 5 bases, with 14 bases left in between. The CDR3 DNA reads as TGTGCCAGCAGTTCTGGCAGGGGAGGAACTGAAGCTTTCTTT. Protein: CASSSGRGGTEAFF.

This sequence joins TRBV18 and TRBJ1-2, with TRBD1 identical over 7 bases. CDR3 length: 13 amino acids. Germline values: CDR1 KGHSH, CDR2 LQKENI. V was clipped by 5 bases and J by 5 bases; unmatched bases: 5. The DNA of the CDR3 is TGTGCCAGCTCAGCCGGACAGGATTATGGCTACACCTTC. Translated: CASSAGQDYGYTF.

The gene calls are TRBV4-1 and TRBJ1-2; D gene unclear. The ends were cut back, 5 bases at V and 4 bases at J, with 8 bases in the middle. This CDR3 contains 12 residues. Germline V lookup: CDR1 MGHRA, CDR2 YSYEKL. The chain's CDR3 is CASSEASYGYTF. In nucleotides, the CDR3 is TGCGCCAGCAGCGAGGCAAGCTATGGCTACACCTTC.

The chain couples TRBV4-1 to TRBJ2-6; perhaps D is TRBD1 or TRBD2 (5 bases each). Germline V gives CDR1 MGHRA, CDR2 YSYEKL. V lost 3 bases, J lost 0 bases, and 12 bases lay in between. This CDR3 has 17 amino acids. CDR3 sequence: CASSQTGRISGANVLTF. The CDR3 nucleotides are TGCGCCAGCAGCCAGACGGGACGGATCTCTGGGGCCAACGTCCTGACTTTC.

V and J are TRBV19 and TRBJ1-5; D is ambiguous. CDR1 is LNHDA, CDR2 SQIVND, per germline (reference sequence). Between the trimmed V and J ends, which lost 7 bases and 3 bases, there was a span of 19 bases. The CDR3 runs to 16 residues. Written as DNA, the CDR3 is TGTGCCAGTAAAATTTCAGACTCGCCCCCCAATCAGCCCCAGCATTTT. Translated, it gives CASKISDSPPNQPQHF.

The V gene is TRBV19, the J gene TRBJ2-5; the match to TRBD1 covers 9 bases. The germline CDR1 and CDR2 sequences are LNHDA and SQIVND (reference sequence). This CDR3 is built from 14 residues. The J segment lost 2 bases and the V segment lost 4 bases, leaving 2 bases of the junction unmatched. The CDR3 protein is CASSTTGGQETQYF. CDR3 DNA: TGTGCCAGTAGTACGACAGGGGGTCAAGAGACCCAGTACTTC.

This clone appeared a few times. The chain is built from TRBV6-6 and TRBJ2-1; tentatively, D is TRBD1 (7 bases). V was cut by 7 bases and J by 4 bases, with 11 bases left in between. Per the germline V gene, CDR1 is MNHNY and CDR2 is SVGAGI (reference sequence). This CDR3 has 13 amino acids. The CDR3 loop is CASTRGDYNEQFF. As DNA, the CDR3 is TGTGCCAGCACCAGGGGGGATTACAATGAGCAGTTCTTC.

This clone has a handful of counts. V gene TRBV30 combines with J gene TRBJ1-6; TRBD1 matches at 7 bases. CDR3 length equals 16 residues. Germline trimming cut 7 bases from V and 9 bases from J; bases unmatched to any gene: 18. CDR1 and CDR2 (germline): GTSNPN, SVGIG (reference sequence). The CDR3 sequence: CASATSGGYLGSPLHF. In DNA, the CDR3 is TGTGCCTCCGCGACATCAGGGGGATACTTGGGTTCACCCCTCCACTTT.

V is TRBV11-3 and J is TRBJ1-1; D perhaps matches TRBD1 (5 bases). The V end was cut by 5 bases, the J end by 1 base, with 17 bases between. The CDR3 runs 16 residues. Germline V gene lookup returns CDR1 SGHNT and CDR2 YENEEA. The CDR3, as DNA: TGTGCCAGCAGCCCTTGGGGGGGATTGGCGAACACTGAAGCTTTCTTT. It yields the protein CASSPWGGLANTEAFF.

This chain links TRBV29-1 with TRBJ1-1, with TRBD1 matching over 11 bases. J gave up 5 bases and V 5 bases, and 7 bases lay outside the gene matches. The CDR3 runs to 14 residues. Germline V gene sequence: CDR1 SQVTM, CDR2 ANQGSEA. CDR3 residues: CSVRGTGGRTEAFF. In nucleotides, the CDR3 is TGCAGCGTTCGGGGGACAGGGGGGAGAACTGAAGCTTTCTTT.

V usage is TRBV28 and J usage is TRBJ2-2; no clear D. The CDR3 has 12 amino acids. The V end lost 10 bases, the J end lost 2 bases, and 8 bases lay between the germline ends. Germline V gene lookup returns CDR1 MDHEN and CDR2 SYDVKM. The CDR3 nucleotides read TGTGCCACCATAGCCAACACCGGGGAGCTGTTTTTT. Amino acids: CATIANTGELFF.

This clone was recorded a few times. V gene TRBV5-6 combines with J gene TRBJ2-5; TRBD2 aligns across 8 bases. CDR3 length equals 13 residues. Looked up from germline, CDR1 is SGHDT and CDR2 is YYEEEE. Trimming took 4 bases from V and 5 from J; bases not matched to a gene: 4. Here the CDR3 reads CASSPAGAETQYF. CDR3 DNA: TGTGCCAGCAGCCCAGCGGGAGCGGAGACCCAGTACTTC. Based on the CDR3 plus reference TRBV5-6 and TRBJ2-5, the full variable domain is DAGVTQSPTHLIKTRGQQVTLRCSPKSGHDTVSWYQQALGQGPQFIFQYYEEEERQRGNFPDRFSGHQFPNYSSELNVNALLLGDSALYLCASSPAGAETQYFGPGTRLLVL.

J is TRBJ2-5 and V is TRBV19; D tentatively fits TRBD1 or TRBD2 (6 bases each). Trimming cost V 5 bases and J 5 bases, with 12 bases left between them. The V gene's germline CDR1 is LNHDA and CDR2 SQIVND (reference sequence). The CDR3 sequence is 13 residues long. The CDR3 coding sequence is TGTGCCAGTAGTCGGCTAGGGGGGGAGACCCAGTACTTC. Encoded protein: CASSRLGGETQYF. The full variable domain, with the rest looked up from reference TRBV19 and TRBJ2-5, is DGGITQSPKYLFRKEGQNVTLSCEQNLNHDAMYWYRQDPGQGLRLIYYSQIVNDFQKGDIAEGYSVSREKKESFPLTVTSAQKNPTAFYLCASSRLGGETQYFGPGTRLLVL.

The CDR3 bases are TGTGCCAGCAGCCCCTTCGAGGGATGGCGAGAGACCCAGTACTTC. It encodes CASSPFEGWRETQYF. The V gene is TRBV5-4, the J gene TRBJ2-5, with D maybe TRBD2 (5 bases). With 4 bases removed from V and 4 bases from J, the gap between germline ends came to 17 bases. This CDR3 region has 15 residues. Looked up from germline, CDR1 is SGHNT and CDR2 is YYREEE (reference sequence).

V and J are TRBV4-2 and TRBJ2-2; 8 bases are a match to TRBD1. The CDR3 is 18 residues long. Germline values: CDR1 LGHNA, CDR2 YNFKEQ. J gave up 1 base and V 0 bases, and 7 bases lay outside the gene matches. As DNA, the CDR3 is TGTGCCAGCAGCCAAGAACTAGCCGGGACAGGGAACACCGGGGAGCTGTTTTTT. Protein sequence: CASSQELAGTGNTGELFF.

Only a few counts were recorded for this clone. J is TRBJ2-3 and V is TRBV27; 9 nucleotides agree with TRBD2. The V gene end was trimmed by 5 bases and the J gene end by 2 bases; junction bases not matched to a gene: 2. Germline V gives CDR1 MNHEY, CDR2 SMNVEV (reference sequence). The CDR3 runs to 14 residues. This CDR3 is CASSSGRTTDTQYF. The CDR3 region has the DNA TGTGCCAGCAGTAGCGGGAGGACCACAGATACGCAGTATTTT.

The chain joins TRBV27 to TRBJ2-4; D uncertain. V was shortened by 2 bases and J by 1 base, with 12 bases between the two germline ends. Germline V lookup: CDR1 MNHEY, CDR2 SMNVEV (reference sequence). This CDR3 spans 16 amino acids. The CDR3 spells CASSLVSAAAKNIQYF. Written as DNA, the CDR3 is TGTGCCAGCAGTTTAGTATCGGCAGCGGCCAAAAACATTCAGTACTTC.

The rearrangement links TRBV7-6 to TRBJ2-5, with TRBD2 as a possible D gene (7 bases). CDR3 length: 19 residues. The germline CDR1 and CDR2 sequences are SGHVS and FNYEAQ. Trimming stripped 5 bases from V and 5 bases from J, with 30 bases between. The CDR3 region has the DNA TGTGCCAGCAGCCCCGAGGCCACTATGGGCGGGAGAAGGGGGGAGACCCAGTACTTC. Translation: CASSPEATMGGRRGETQYF.

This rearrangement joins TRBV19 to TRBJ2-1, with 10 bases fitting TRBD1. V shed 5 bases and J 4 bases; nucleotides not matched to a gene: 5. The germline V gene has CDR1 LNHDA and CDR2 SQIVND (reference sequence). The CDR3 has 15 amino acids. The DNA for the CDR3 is TGTGCCAGTAGTTGGGACAGGGGACCTTACAATGAGCAGTTCTTC. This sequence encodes CASSWDRGPYNEQFF.